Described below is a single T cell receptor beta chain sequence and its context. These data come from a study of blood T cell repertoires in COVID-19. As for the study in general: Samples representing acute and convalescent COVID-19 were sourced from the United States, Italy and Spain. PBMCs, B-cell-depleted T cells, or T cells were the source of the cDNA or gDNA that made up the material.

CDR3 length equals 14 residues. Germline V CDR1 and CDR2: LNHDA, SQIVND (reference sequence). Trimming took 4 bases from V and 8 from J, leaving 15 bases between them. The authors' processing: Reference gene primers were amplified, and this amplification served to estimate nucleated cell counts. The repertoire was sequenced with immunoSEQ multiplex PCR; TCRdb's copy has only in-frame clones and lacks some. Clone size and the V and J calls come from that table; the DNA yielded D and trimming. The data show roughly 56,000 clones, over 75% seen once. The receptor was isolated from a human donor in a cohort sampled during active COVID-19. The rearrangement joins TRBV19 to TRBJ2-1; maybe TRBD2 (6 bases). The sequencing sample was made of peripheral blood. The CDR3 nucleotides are TGTGCCAGTAGTACGGGACTGGGGAGTCATGAGCAGTTCTTC. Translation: CASSTGLGSHEQFF.